This is a list of T cell receptor beta chains from one sample in a study of shared clonotypes between healthy human individuals. The data were produced by immunoSEQ multiplex PCR, yet TCRdb's version contains in-frame clones alone and is incomplete. The sample contains approximately 700,000 clones, roughly 72% of which appear only once. Sample: memory CD4+ T cells sorted from blood. All receptors derive from a woman aged 30 to 39 in good health. Each CDR3 is given with its conserved first and last residue. A D gene is named only where the DNA matches it firmly. Only some rows state a clone size, as once, few, many or a class for expanded clones.

abundance	j_gene	d_gene	len	v_gene	CDR3nt	CDR3aa
few	TRBJ2-1	TRBD1	14	TRBV5-1	TGCGCCAGCAGCTGGGGACAGTCCTACAATGAGCAGTTCTTC	CASSWGQSYNEQFF
NA	TRBJ2-3	TRBD1	16	TRBV19	TGTGCCAGTAGGTCACCTCCCGGGACAGGGTTGGATACGCAGTATTTT	CASRSPPGTGLDTQYF
NA	TRBJ1-2	NA	18	TRBV27	TGTGCCAGCAGTTTATCGGGGTTAGACAGAGTAATTAACTATGGCTACACCTTC	CASSLSGLDRVINYGYTF
NA	TRBJ1-2	NA	12	TRBV7-9	TGTGCCAGCAGCCGGACCAACTATGGCTACACCTTC	CASSRTNYGYTF
NA	TRBJ2-5	NA	15	TRBV15	TGTGCCACCAGCAGAGATCTTGGACAGCAAGAGACCCAGTACTTC	CATSRDLGQQETQYF
NA	TRBJ2-3	TRBD2	19	TRBV28	TGTGCCAGCATTCCGGGACTAGCGGGAGGTTACCCCTGGGCAGATACGCAGTATTTT	CASIPGLAGGYPWADTQYF
once	TRBJ2-2	NA	15	TRBV5-1	TGCGCCAGCTCCCCCGGGGGTGTAAGGGGCGGGGAGCTGTTTTTT	CASSPGGVRGGELFF
many	TRBJ2-7	NA	13	TRBV28	TGTGCCAGCAGTTTATGGCCCGGGGACGAGCAGTACTTC	CASSLWPGDEQYF
NA	TRBJ1-2	NA	15	TRBV28	TGTGCCAGCAACAAAGGGAAGGGCCCCGTCTTGGGCTACACCTTC	CASNKGKGPVLGYTF
many	TRBJ2-1	NA	16	TRBV29-1	TGCAGCGTTGACCCCGGACGGGGAGGTGTGAACAATGAGCAGTTCTTC	CSVDPGRGGVNNEQFF
NA	TRBJ2-6	NA	15	TRBV14	TGTGCCAGCAGCGCTAGGAGGGCTGGGGCCAACGTCCTGACTTTC	CASSARRAGANVLTF
NA	TRBJ2-1	TRBD2	16	TRBV13	TGTGCCAGCAGCCCAAGACTAGCGGGAGGAAGAAATGAGCAGTTCTTC	CASSPRLAGGRNEQFF
NA	TRBJ2-7	TRBD2	15	TRBV6-6	TGTGCCAGCAGCTTTAGCGGGTCCGCCTCCTACGAGCAGTACTTC	CASSFSGSASYEQYF
few	TRBJ1-5	TRBD1	10	TRBV20-1	TGCAGTGCTAAGGACAGGGTCCCCGTTTTT	CSAKDRVPVF
NA	TRBJ1-2	NA	13	TRBV2	TGTGCCAGCAGCTCAGGGGTTGTCTATGGCTACACCTTC	CASSSGVVYGYTF
NA	TRBJ2-7	NA	14	TRBV5-5	TGTGCCAGCAGCCCATTCGACAGGGAGGCCGAGCAGTACTTC	CASSPFDREAEQYF
many	TRBJ2-3	NA	10	TRBV30	TGTGCCTGGAGTGTGGATACGCAGTATTTT	CAWSVDTQYF
NA	TRBJ2-7	TRBD2	16	TRBV7-6	TGTGCCAGCAGCTTACCCACTAGCGGGTCGACCTACGAGCAGTACTTC	CASSLPTSGSTYEQYF
NA	TRBJ1-2	NA	15	TRBV28	TGTGCCAGCAGTTTACAGCCGGGGGACGGGTTTGGCTACACCTTC	CASSLQPGDGFGYTF
NA	TRBJ2-5	TRBD1	16	TRBV2	TGTGCCAGCAGTGGGACTGGGACAGGGGGCGCGGAGACCCAGTACTTC	CASSGTGTGGAETQYF
NA	TRBJ1-5	NA	12	TRBV28	TGTGCCAGCCAAGACAGCAATCAGCCCCAGCATTTT	CASQDSNQPQHF
NA	TRBJ1-2	TRBD1	15	TRBV7-9	TGTGCCAGCAGCGCCGGGACAGGGGCGGAATCTGGCTACACCTTC	CASSAGTGAESGYTF
NA	TRBJ1-1	TRBD1	16	TRBV7-9	TGTGCCAGCAGCCCCCAGACAGGGTTGGGGAACACTGAAGCTTTCTTT	CASSPQTGLGNTEAFF
NA	TRBJ2-7	NA	11	TRBV10-3	TGTGCCATCAGTGCCTGGGACGAGCAGTACTTC	CAISAWDEQYF
NA	TRBJ1-2	NA	15	TRBV2	TGTGCCAGCAGTGAAACGGCGGGGGGGACATATGGCTACACCTTC	CASSETAGGTYGYTF
NA	TRBJ2-3	TRBD2	18	TRBV5-1	TGCGCCAGCAGCCCGGCTCGGGTCCAGCGGGAGCCCTTAATTGGGCAGTATTTT	CASSPARVQREPLIGQYF
NA	TRBJ2-1	NA	13	TRBV27	TGTGCCAGCAGTTTATTACAGGGTAATGAGCAGTTCTTC	CASSLLQGNEQFF
NA	TRBJ1-1	NA	13	TRBV19	TGTGCCAGTAACGGCCAGTTAAACACTGAAGCTTTCTTT	CASNGQLNTEAFF
few	TRBJ1-5	NA	14	TRBV2	TGTGCCAGCAGTATGACAGGACGGAATCAGCCCCAGCATTTT	CASSMTGRNQPQHF
NA	TRBJ1-2	TRBD1	18	TRBV28	TGTGCCAGCAGTCCCGGACAGGGAAAATGGATGGCTAACTATGGCTACACCTTC	CASSPGQGKWMANYGYTF
NA	TRBJ2-7	NA	16	TRBV7-6	TGTGCCAGCAGCCCCGGGACAAATATCAATGCCTACGAGCAGTACTTC	CASSPGTNINAYEQYF
NA	TRBJ2-1	TRBD2	16	TRBV25-1	TGTGCCAGCAGTGGAAGCCCACTAGCGGGATTTAATGAGCAGTTCTTC	CASSGSPLAGFNEQFF
once	TRBJ2-1	NA	16	TRBV11-2	TGTGCCAGCAGCCCGACCCAAGGGGTCTCTTACAATGAGCAGTTCTTC	CASSPTQGVSYNEQFF
NA	TRBJ2-6	NA	14	TRBV7-2	TGTGCCAGCAGCTCAAAGGCGGGGGCCAACGTCCTGACTTTC	CASSSKAGANVLTF
NA	TRBJ2-2	NA	17	TRBV13	TGTGCCAGCAGCTTAACTTTTCCCAGGGAGAACACCGGGGAGCTGTTTTTT	CASSLTFPRENTGELFF
NA	TRBJ2-1	TRBD2	14	TRBV30	TGTGCCCGGGGGGGTCTAGCGTCAACCAATGAGCAGTTCTTC	CARGGLASTNEQFF
NA	TRBJ2-1	NA	14	TRBV7-7	TGTGCCAGCAGCTTAGTAGGGGTGGGCAATGAGCAGTTCTTC	CASSLVGVGNEQFF
NA	TRBJ2-5	NA	16	TRBV18	TGTGCCAGCTCACGTAGCCCTCCCGGGGCGGGGGAGACCCAGTACTTC	CASSRSPPGAGETQYF
NA	TRBJ1-1	TRBD1	16	TRBV5-6	TGTGCCAGCAGCTTCTACCGGGACAGGAAAAACACTGAAGCTTTCTTT	CASSFYRDRKNTEAFF
NA	TRBJ2-5	TRBD1	14	TRBV10-3	TGTGCCATCAGACCAGGACAGGGGTTAGAGACCCAGTACTTC	CAIRPGQGLETQYF
NA	TRBJ2-7	NA	14	TRBV5-1	TGCGCCAGCAGCTTGGCCGTGGATCTTTCCGAGCAGTACTTC	CASSLAVDLSEQYF
NA	TRBJ1-4	NA	15	TRBV27	TGTGCCAGCAGTTCCCAGGGAGGGCGGCGTGAAAAACTGTTTTTT	CASSSQGGRREKLFF
once	TRBJ2-7	NA	13	TRBV11-2	TGTGCCAGCAGCCGCACCGCGGGGTACGAGCAGTACTTC	CASSRTAGYEQYF
NA	TRBJ1-4	NA	15	TRBV11-2	TGTGCCAGCAGCTTAGGGTTACAGGTTAATGAAAAACTGTTTTTT	CASSLGLQVNEKLFF
NA	TRBJ2-1	TRBD2	15	TRBV19	TGTGCCAGTAGTAGAATTCTAGCGGGAGTCAATGAGCAGTTCTTC	CASSRILAGVNEQFF
NA	TRBJ1-5	NA	14	TRBV5-8	TGTGCCAGCAGCTTGGGACTGATCAATCAGCCCCAGCATTTT	CASSLGLINQPQHF
NA	TRBJ2-7	NA	11	TRBV11-2	TGTGCCAGCAGCTCGCACTACGAGCAGTACTTC	CASSSHYEQYF
NA	TRBJ1-4	NA	13	TRBV27	TGTGCCAGCACCACTCGGGAACGTGAAAAACTGTTTTTT	CASTTREREKLFF
NA	TRBJ1-2	NA	13	TRBV7-2	TGTGCCAGCAGCCCTTACCTATGGAAGGGCTACACCTTC	CASSPYLWKGYTF
NA	TRBJ2-7	NA	16	TRBV28	TGTGCCAGCAGTTTACCCCGGCTTGGAGGTGGTTACGAGCAGTACTTC	CASSLPRLGGGYEQYF
NA	TRBJ1-5	TRBD1	15	TRBV5-1	TGCGCCAGCAGCTTAGATGGACAGGGGACACAGCCCCAGCATTTT	CASSLDGQGTQPQHF
few	TRBJ2-1	NA	14	TRBV6-5	TGTGCCAGCAGTTACTCCGGCGGGTACAATGAGCAGTTCTTC	CASSYSGGYNEQFF
once	TRBJ2-7	NA	12	TRBV15	TGTGCCACCAGTAAGTTCGTTGGCGAGCAGTACTTC	CATSKFVGEQYF